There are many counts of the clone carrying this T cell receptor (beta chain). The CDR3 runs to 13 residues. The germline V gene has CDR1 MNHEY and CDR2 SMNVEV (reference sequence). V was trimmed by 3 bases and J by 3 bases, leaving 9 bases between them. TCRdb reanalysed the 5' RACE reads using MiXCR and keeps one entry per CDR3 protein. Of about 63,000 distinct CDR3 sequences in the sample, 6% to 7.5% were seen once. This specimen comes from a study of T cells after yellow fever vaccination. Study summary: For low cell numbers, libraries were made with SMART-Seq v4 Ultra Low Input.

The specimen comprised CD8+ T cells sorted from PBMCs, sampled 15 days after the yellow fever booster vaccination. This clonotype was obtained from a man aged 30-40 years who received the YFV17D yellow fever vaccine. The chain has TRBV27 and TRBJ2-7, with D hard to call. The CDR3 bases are TGTGCCAGCAGTTTGACGCCGCGCTACGAGCAGTACTTC. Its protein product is CASSLTPRYEQYF.